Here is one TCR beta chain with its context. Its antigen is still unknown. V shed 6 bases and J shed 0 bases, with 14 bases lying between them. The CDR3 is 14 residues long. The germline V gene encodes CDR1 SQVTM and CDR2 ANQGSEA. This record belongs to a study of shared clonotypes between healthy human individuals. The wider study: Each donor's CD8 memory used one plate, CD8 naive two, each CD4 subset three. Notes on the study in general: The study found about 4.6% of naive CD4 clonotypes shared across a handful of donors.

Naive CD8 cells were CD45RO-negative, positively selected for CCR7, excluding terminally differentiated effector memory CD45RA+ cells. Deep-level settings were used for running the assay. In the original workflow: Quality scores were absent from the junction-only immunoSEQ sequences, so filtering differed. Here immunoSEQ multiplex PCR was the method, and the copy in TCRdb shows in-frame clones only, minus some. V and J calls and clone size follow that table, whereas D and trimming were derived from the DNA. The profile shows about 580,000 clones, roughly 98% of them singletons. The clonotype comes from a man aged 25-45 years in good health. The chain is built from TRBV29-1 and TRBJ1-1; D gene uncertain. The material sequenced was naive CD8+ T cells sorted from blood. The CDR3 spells CSVGPRTVNTEAFF. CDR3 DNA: TGCAGCGTCGGTCCCCGGACTGTGAACACTGAAGCTTTCTTT. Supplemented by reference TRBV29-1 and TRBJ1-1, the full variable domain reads SAVISQKPSRDICQRGTSLTIQCQVDSQVTMMFWYRQQPGQSLTLIATANQGSEATYESGFVIDKFPISRPNLTFSTLTVSNMSPEDSSIYLCSVGPRTVNTEAFFGQGTRLTVV.